This T cell receptor (beta chain) was sequenced during a study of cytomegalovirus exposure and HLA in healthy donors. The study's findings and limits: Rare TCR sequences dominated, though some public TCRs recurred in many donors.

Method: immunoSEQ multiplex PCR; TCRdb's copy keeps in-frame clones and lacks some. The sample has 95,000 to 150,000 clones; roughly 90% are singletons. The donors were members of the validation cohort, which comprised 120 subjects and was separate from the first cohort of 730 or so subjects. CDR3 length: 14 residues. Per germline, CDR1 SEHNR and CDR2 FQNEAQ (reference sequence). Trimming removed 3 bases at V and 3 bases at J, with 11 bases between. This clone showed up just once. Its specificity is unknown. The receptor was isolated from a woman in her late teens or twenties in good health and CMV-seropositive. The chain joins TRBV7-9 to TRBJ1-1, with a possible D match to TRBD1 (5 bases). Sequencing was carried out using PBMCs. DNA for the CDR3: TGTGCCAGCAGCTTTCAGGGTAGGCACACTGAAGCTTTCTTT. Translation gives CASSFQGRHTEAFF.